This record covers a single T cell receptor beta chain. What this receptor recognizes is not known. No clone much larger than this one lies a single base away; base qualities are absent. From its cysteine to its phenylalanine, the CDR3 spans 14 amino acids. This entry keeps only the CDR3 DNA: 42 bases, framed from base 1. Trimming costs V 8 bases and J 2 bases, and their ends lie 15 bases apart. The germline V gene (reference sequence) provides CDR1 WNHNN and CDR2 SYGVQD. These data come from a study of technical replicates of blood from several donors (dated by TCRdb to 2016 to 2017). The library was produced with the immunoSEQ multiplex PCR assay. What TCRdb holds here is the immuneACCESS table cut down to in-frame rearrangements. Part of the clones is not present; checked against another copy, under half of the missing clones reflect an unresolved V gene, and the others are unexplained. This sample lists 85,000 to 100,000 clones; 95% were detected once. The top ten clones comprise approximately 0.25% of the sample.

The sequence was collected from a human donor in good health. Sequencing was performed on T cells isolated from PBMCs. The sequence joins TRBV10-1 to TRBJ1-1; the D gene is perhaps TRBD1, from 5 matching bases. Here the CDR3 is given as CASSRDGTNTEAFF. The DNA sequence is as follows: TGCGCCAGCTCTCGGGACGGGACTAACACTGAAGCTTTCTTT.